Following are 10 T cell receptor beta chains from one sample sequenced in a study of long-term antiretroviral therapy in people with HIV. Researchers report immunoSEQ v3.0 was run at survey level. The repertoire was sequenced with immunoSEQ multiplex PCR; TCRdb's copy has only in-frame clones and lacks some. The sample has about 24,000 clones, roughly four fifths seen once. This specimen was unsorted PBMCs, taken 0.4 years after starting antiretroviral therapy. Receptors were obtained from a man aged 50 or older with HIV.

This chain links TRBV7-6 with TRBJ1-5; tentatively, D is TRBD1 (5 bases). The CDR3 length is 15 residues. V dropped 3 bases and J dropped 2 bases, with 11 bases sitting between them. Germline V CDR1 and CDR2: SGHVS, FNYEAQ. The chain's CDR3 is CASSLGGGGNQPQHF. The DNA for the CDR3 is TGTGCCAGCAGCTTGGGGGGGGGTGGCAATCAGCCCCAGCATTTT.

This clone was observed a single time. A read error may produce the germline difference seen at one junction end. The genes are TRBV2 and TRBJ1-2, with unresolved D. CDR3 length equals 15 residues. The V gene's germline CDR1 is SNHLY and CDR2 FYNNEI. CDR3 bases: TGTGCCAGCATGCCCGCGGGCAGTATTAACCATGGCTACACCTTC. The encoded protein is CASMPAGSINHGYTF.

This chain uses TRBV4-1 with TRBJ2-3; 7 nucleotides agree with TRBD1. This CDR3 contains 16 residues. V trimming: 5 bases; J trimming: 5 bases; junction bases outside the gene matches: 13. In germline, CDR1 is MGHRA, CDR2 YSYEKL. As DNA, the CDR3 is TGCGCCAGCAGCTCGGGACAGTCTCCCTGGGTAGATACGCAGTATTTT. This translates into CASSSGQSPWVDTQYF.

The rearrangement joins TRBV7-2 to TRBJ2-2; possible D gene TRBD2, 5 bases. Between the trimmed V and J ends, which lost 1 base and 1 base, there was a span of 10 bases. The CDR3 length is 16 residues. Looked up from germline, CDR1 is SGHTA and CDR2 is FQGNSA. The CDR3 coding sequence is TGTGCCAGCAGCTTAGTCGCGGGCGGGAACACCGGGGAGCTGTTTTTT. This translates into CASSLVAGGNTGELFF.

This rearrangement joins TRBV18 to TRBJ1-2; TRBD1 might be the D (5 bases). V dropped 0 bases and J dropped 5 bases, with 13 bases sitting between them. The CDR3 extends over 15 amino acids. Germline-derived CDR1 and CDR2 are KGHSH and LQKENI. Written as DNA, the CDR3 is TGTGCCAGCTCACCACCGGCGGTTGAGGGGTATGGCTACACCTTC. Protein: CASSPPAVEGYGYTF.

The chain couples TRBV2 to TRBJ1-2; D is uncertain. Germline V CDR1 and CDR2: SNHLY, FYNNEI. The length of the CDR3 is 16 residues. V was shortened by 7 bases and J by 0 bases, with 18 bases between the two germline ends. DNA for the CDR3: TGTGCCAGCAAAAAAAGTTCCCCAGTCTCTAACTATGGCTACACCTTC. Its translation is CASKKSSPVSNYGYTF.

The genes are TRBV28 and TRBJ1-5; 8 bases are shared with TRBD1. This CDR3 is 15 amino acids long. V lost 9 bases to trimming and J lost 1 base; unmatched junction nucleotides: 8. Germline CDR1 reads MDHEN; CDR2 reads SYDVKM. The CDR3 loop is CASRRTGRSNQPQHF. DNA of the CDR3: TGTGCCAGTCGTCGGACAGGGAGGAGCAATCAGCCCCAGCATTTT.

The chain recombines TRBV6-1 with TRBJ2-7; D gene ambiguous. The V and J ends lost 4 bases and 3 bases respectively, with 4 bases between them. CDR3 size: 11 residues. Germline-derived CDR1 and CDR2 are MNHNS and SASEGT. Here the CDR3 reads CASSAYYEQYF. The CDR3 coding sequence is TGTGCCAGCAGTGCCTACTACGAGCAGTACTTC.

J is TRBJ2-7 and V is TRBV18, with 8 positions matching TRBD1. J lost 1 base, V lost 2 bases, and 1 base had no gene match. The CDR3 runs 14 residues. CDR1 KGHSH and CDR2 LQKENI come from the germline V gene. As DNA, the CDR3 is TGTGCCAGCTCACCAGGGACAGGATCCTACGAGCAGTACTTC. Its translation: CASSPGTGSYEQYF.

This chain uses TRBV29-1 with TRBJ2-5, with D tentatively TRBD2 (7 bases). V was trimmed by 4 bases and J by 9 bases, leaving 18 bases between them. Germline values: CDR1 SQVTM, CDR2 ANQGSEA. The CDR3 sequence is 13 residues long. The CDR3 here is CSVGEGGSTAQYF. The CDR3 DNA reads TGCAGCGTTGGGGAGGGGGGCTCAACGGCCCAGTACTTC.